The 17 T cell receptor beta chains presented below share a single source sample, sequenced in a study of vaccination effects on CD4 cells after COVID-19. Method: immunoSEQ multiplex PCR; TCRdb's copy keeps in-frame clones and lacks some. The sample includes tens of thousands of clones, around 67% of them seen just once. Before sequencing took place, the ViraFEST assay used viral peptide pools to expand antigen-specific CD4+ T cells. Cells that had been cultured for ten to eleven days were the source of isolated CD4+ T cells. Vaccine recipients lacked prior SARS-CoV-2 infection and had negative nucleocapsid antibodies. What these receptors recognize is not known. The source was CD4+ T cells from PBMCs cultured with HCoV-OC43 spike peptides, collected before COVID-19 vaccination. Regarding subset: HCoV-OC43 spike overlapping peptide pool stimulation. These receptors were taken from a human donor who received a COVID-19 vaccine.

DNA of the CDR3: TGTGCCAGAACGGAAATGAACACTGAAGCTTTCTTT. Its protein product is CARTEMNTEAFF. This sequence joins TRBV21-1 and TRBJ1-1. TRBV21-1 is labeled a pseudogene. This CDR3 has 12 amino acids.

This clone was seen only a few times. The chain combines TRBV4-1 with TRBJ1-2; TRBD1 matches 7 bases. The CDR3 runs to 16 residues. Germline lookup yields CDR1 MGHRA and CDR2 YSYEKL. The J segment lost 2 bases and the V segment lost 3 bases, leaving 9 bases of the junction unmatched. CDR3 DNA sequence: TGCGCCAGCAGCCACCTAATCAGGGGGTCGAACTATGGCTACACCTTC. This gives the protein CASSHLIRGSNYGYTF.

The CDR3 here is CASRRTGQNTEAFF. The CDR3 region has the DNA TGCGCCAGCAGACGAACGGGACAAAACACTGAAGCTTTCTTT. The chain employs TRBV5-1 and TRBJ1-1, with D perhaps matching TRBD1 (6 bases). Germline V gene sequence: CDR1 SGHRS, CDR2 YFSETQ. V lost 5 bases, J lost 2 bases, and 13 bases lay in between. The CDR3 consists of 14 residues.

The chain uses TRBV2 and TRBJ1-1; perhaps TRBD1 as D (5 bases). V lost 7 bases to trimming and J lost 1 base, with 10 bases between them. Germline CDR1 reads SNHLY; CDR2 reads FYNNEI. There are 13 residues in the CDR3. The CDR3 bases are TGTGCCAGCACCCAAGGGGAGAACACTGAAGCTTTCTTT. It codes for CASTQGENTEAFF.

J is TRBJ2-5 and V is TRBV5-1; the D call may be TRBD1 or TRBD2 (6 bases each). This CDR3 contains 15 residues. Germline V gene data show CDR1 as SGHRS and CDR2 as YFSETQ. Trimming pared 4 bases from V and 1 base from J, leaving 14 bases between. Written as DNA, the CDR3 is TGCGCCAGCAGCCCAAGGGGGGTGGTCCAAGAGACCCAGTACTTC. It yields the protein CASSPRGVVQETQYF.

This chain joins TRBV9 and TRBJ2-1; TRBD2 aligns across 7 bases. After removal of 4 bases from V and 5 bases from J, the junction contained 15 bases not matched to a gene. The CDR3 extends over 17 amino acids. Germline CDR1 is SGDLS and CDR2 is YYNGEE. CDR3 in DNA: TGTGCCAGCAGCCCGCAGCGGGGATCCGGTTTTAACAATGAGCAGTTCTTC. Protein product: CASSPQRGSGFNNEQFF.

The J gene is TRBJ2-1, the V gene TRBV30, with 9 bases that match TRBD2. The germline gives CDR1 GTSNPN, CDR2 SVGIG (reference sequence). CDR3 size: 14 residues. The J segment lost 1 base and the V segment lost 8 bases, leaving 6 bases of the junction unmatched. In nucleotides, the CDR3 is TGTGCCCTTAGCGGGAGAAGATCCTACAATGAGCAGTTCTTC. Its translation: CALSGRRSYNEQFF.

The V call is TRBV11-2, the J call TRBJ1-2, with a tentative D call TRBD1 (5 bases). The CDR3 has 14 amino acids. Germline V gene data show CDR1 as SGHAT and CDR2 as FQNNGV. Between the trimmed V and J ends, which lost 3 bases and 7 bases, there was a span of 15 bases. CDR3 amino acids: CASSLGGGISGYTF. The CDR3 region has the DNA TGTGCCAGCAGCTTGGGCGGGGGGATTTCTGGCTACACCTTC.

This chain connects TRBV10-3 to TRBJ2-1; TRBD2 aligns across 7 bases. The CDR3 is made up of 16 amino acids. Looked up from germline, CDR1 is ENHRY and CDR2 is SYGVKD. The junction had 9 bases not matched to a gene; V was cut back by 4 bases and J by 3 bases. Written as DNA, the CDR3 is TGTGCCATCAGTGCAGAAAAGCGGGACGGCTACAATGAGCAGTTCTTC. Protein product: CAISAEKRDGYNEQFF.

This chain joins TRBV30 and TRBJ1-2; no reliable D call. Germline values: CDR1 GTSNPN, CDR2 SVGIG (reference sequence). CDR3 length: 12 residues. With 3 bases removed from V and 4 bases from J, the gap between germline ends came to 9 bases. The CDR3 spells CAWRFGSYGYTF. The DNA for the CDR3 is TGTGCCTGGAGGTTCGGGAGCTATGGCTACACCTTC.

In regard to this clone: The same CDR3 arises from other DNA sequences in this sample as well. J is TRBJ2-5 and V is TRBV7-2, with D tentatively TRBD1 (5 bases). Germline assignment: CDR1 SGHTA and CDR2 FQGNSA. V was cut by 7 bases and J by 5 bases, with 17 bases left in between. The CDR3 is made up of 14 amino acids. The chain's CDR3 is CASTQSGALETQYF. The CDR3 DNA reads TGTGCCAGCACCCAATCTGGGGCTTTGGAGACCCAGTACTTC.

This rearrangement joins TRBV5-1 to TRBJ1-2, with D possibly being TRBD1 (5 bases). Between the trimmed V and J ends, which lost 6 bases and 6 bases, there was a span of 18 bases. CDR1 and CDR2 from the germline V gene are SGHRS and YFSETQ. CDR3 length equals 14 residues. The CDR3 sequence: CASNPRGDVNGYTF. The CDR3 DNA follows: TGCGCCAGCAACCCCCGGGGCGACGTCAATGGCTACACCTTC. The whole variable domain, filled in from reference TRBV5-1 and TRBJ1-2, reads KAGVTQTPRYLIKTRGQQVTLSCSPISGHRSVSWYQQTPGQGLQFLFEYFSETQRNKGNFPGRFSGRQFSNSRSEMNVSTLELGDSALYLCASNPRGDVNGYTFGSGTRLTVV.

The V call is TRBV5-1, the J call TRBJ2-3, with D perhaps matching TRBD1 (6 bases). This CDR3 region has 14 residues. Trimming pared 1 base from V and 4 bases from J, leaving 10 bases between. From germline, CDR1 is SGHRS and CDR2 YFSETQ. The CDR3 spells CASSLSGAADTQYF. The CDR3 DNA follows: TGCGCCAGCAGCTTGTCAGGGGCCGCAGATACGCAGTATTTT.

The chain employs TRBV28 and TRBJ1-1; possibly TRBD1 for D (5 bases). The V and J ends lost 2 bases and 4 bases respectively, with 8 bases between them. Looked up from germline, CDR1 is MDHEN and CDR2 is SYDVKM. This CDR3 contains 13 residues. In DNA form, the CDR3 reads TGTGCCAGCAGTTTAAAAGGGGTCACTGAAGCTTTCTTT. Translating it yields CASSLKGVTEAFF.

This clone showed up just once. The chain couples TRBV18 to TRBJ2-1; no reliable D call. The ends were cut back, 0 bases at V and 0 bases at J, with 12 bases in the middle. The CDR3 runs 17 residues. Germline CDR1 reads KGHSH; CDR2 reads LQKENI. CDR3: CASSPPIGARSYNEQFF. As DNA, the CDR3 is TGTGCCAGCTCACCACCGATCGGCGCCCGCTCCTACAATGAGCAGTTCTTC.

The chain links TRBV7-9 to TRBJ1-1; 8 bases are a match to TRBD1. Losses at the gene ends were 4 bases for V and 3 bases for J; bases not matched to a gene: 4. This CDR3 has 14 amino acids. Germline lookup yields CDR1 SEHNR and CDR2 FQNEAQ (reference sequence). CDR3 sequence: CASSSDRVDTEAFF. The CDR3 DNA reads as TGTGCCAGCAGCTCGGACAGGGTGGACACTGAAGCTTTCTTT.

The CDR3 bases are TGTGCCAGCAGTCCCAGGGGGGCCGGGGAGCTGTTTTTT. Amino acids: CASSPRGAGELFF. The chain joins TRBV27 to TRBJ2-2; D possibly corresponds to TRBD1 (7 bases). The CDR3 loop spans 13 amino acids. Looked up from germline, CDR1 is MNHEY and CDR2 is SMNVEV (reference sequence). V lost 5 bases and J lost 6, with 10 bases in between.